This entry lists 28 T cell receptor beta chains sequenced from one sample in a study of CD8+CD57+ T cells in acquired aplastic anemia. Both TCR beta VDJ combination and CDR3 sequence profiling were carried out. Genomic DNA was the template for this profiling. A single record per CDR3 protein comes from TCRdb applying MiXCR to the reads. The sample lists about 200,000 distinct CDR3 sequences, over 40% occurring once. By flow cytometry, patients selected for sequencing had shown an expansion of CD8+CD57+ cells. Sequenced input: sorted CD4+, CD8+, or CD8+CD57+ T cells (not recorded which) from PBMCs. All receptors derive from a human donor with aplastic anemia.

This clonotype was recorded a few times. This may be a read error, as it is one base from a much larger clone. This CDR3 is missing its conserved last phenylalanine or tryptophan, likely due to a read error. The gene calls are TRBV5-4 and TRBJ2-3; D gene ambiguous. The germline V gene has CDR1 SGHNT and CDR2 YYREEE (reference sequence). The CDR3 runs to 15 residues. V dropped 0 bases and J dropped 0 bases, with 8 bases sitting between them. CDR3 DNA: TGTGCCAGCAGCTTGGTGGCCGGTAGCACAGATACGCAGTATCTT. This codes for CASSLVAGSTDTQYL.

This clonotype was seen many times. The chain is built from TRBV2 and TRBJ2-4; unclear D gene. Trimming stripped 3 bases from V and 5 bases from J, with 5 bases between. The CDR3 is made up of 12 amino acids. Germline assignment: CDR1 SNHLY and CDR2 FYNNEI. CDR3 nucleotide sequence: TGTGCCAGCAGTGAGAGGCAAAACATTCAGTACTTC. This sequence encodes CASSERQNIQYF.

This chain connects TRBV5-1 to TRBJ1-1; D not certain. Trimming removed 5 bases from V and 5 bases from J, with 16 bases in between. The CDR3 spans 14 residues. The germline V gene has CDR1 SGHRS and CDR2 YFSETQ. Here the CDR3 reads CASRLARARTEAFF. DNA of the CDR3: TGCGCCAGCAGGCTAGCGAGGGCTAGGACTGAAGCTTTCTTT.

The chain joins TRBV11-3 to TRBJ2-7; tentatively, D is TRBD1 (6 bases). Looked up from germline, CDR1 is SGHNT and CDR2 is YENEEA. Trimming removed 4 bases from V and 0 bases from J, with 16 bases in between. The CDR3 totals 16 residues. CDR3 bases: TGTGCCAGCAGCTCCCGCCGAGACAGGAGCTCCTACGAGCAGTACTTC. Residues: CASSSRRDRSSYEQYF.

The J gene is TRBJ1-5, the V gene TRBV19; D unresolved. In germline, CDR1 is LNHDA, CDR2 SQIVND (reference sequence). The CDR3 extends over 14 amino acids. Trimming took 4 bases from V and 1 from J, leaving 8 bases between them. CDR3 protein: CASSTGRSNQPQHF. CDR3 nucleotides: TGTGCCAGTAGTACCGGACGGAGCAATCAGCCCCAGCATTTT.

The chain combines TRBV19 with TRBJ1-5; D might be TRBD1 (5 bases). The V end lost 0 bases, the J end lost 2 bases, and 17 bases lay between the germline ends. Germline CDR1 is LNHDA and CDR2 is SQIVND (reference sequence). The CDR3 totals 18 residues. The CDR3 spells CASSIDPGHRRGNQPQHF. The CDR3, as DNA: TGTGCCAGTAGTATAGATCCGGGGCACAGGCGGGGCAATCAGCCCCAGCATTTT.

The V and J genes are TRBV30 and TRBJ1-4, with a tentative D call TRBD1 (5 bases). The germline gives CDR1 GTSNPN, CDR2 SVGIG (reference sequence). There are 16 residues in the CDR3. V was pared by 1 base and J by 0 bases, with 12 bases between. The CDR3 region is CAWSERGHATNEKLFF. As DNA, the CDR3 is TGTGCCTGGAGTGAAAGGGGCCATGCAACTAATGAAAAACTGTTTTTT.

The chain has TRBV12-3 or TRBV12-4 and TRBJ1-4, with D maybe TRBD1 (5 bases). V shed 4 bases and J shed 14 bases, with 14 bases lying between them. This CDR3 has 12 residues. Here the CDR3 reads CASSSGLDTLFF. The CDR3 nucleotides are TGTGCCAGCAGTTCTGGACTGGACACCCTGTTTTTT.

The rearrangement links TRBV7-9 to TRBJ2-7; TRBD1 matches at 8 bases. Germline V lookup: CDR1 SEHNR, CDR2 FQNEAQ (reference sequence). Trimming removed 5 bases from V and 4 bases from J; junction bases left unmatched: 10. This CDR3 contains 15 residues. Written as DNA, the CDR3 is TGTGCCAGCAGCACCAGGGGGCTCGGGTCGTACGAGCAGTACTTC. Protein product: CASSTRGLGSYEQYF.

This clonotype was counted many times. V and J are TRBV2 and TRBJ1-5; D possibly corresponds to TRBD1 (5 bases). Trimming removed 10 bases from V and 5 bases from J, with 21 bases in between. Germline CDR1 is SNHLY and CDR2 is FYNNEI. CDR3 size: 15 residues. CDR3 in amino acids: CATAGGGFSDQPQHF. Here the CDR3 DNA reads TGTGCCACCGCGGGCGGGGGGTTTTCGGATCAGCCCCAGCATTTT.

The chain recombines TRBV11-1 with TRBJ2-7; no clear D gene. Per germline, CDR1 SGHAT and CDR2 FQDESV (reference sequence). The CDR3 is made up of 15 amino acids. Trimming stripped 5 bases from V and 3 bases from J, with 17 bases between. The CDR3, as DNA: TGTGCCAGCAGCCGTAGTAGGCAGCGAGTCTACGAGCAGTACTTC. It specifies CASSRSRQRVYEQYF.

V usage is TRBV29-1 and J usage is TRBJ1-1, with D possibly TRBD1 on 5 matching bases. Germline CDR1 is SQVTM and CDR2 is ANQGSEA. CDR3 length: 15 amino acids. The V end was cut by 2 bases, the J end by 1 base, with 14 bases between. The DNA for the CDR3 is TGCAGCGTTGAATCTATGGGCAGGGCGAACACTGAAGCTTTCTTT. It yields the protein CSVESMGRANTEAFF.

The CDR3 loop reads CASSRWRDSNQPQHF. CDR3 sequence (DNA): TGTGCCAGTAGTAGATGGAGGGATAGCAATCAGCCCCAGCATTTT. V usage is TRBV19 and J usage is TRBJ1-5; D remains ambiguous. The CDR3 runs to 15 residues. The germline V and J ends were trimmed by 4 bases and 0 bases, with 10 bases remaining between them. Germline assignment: CDR1 LNHDA and CDR2 SQIVND (reference sequence).

On this clonotype itself: The conserved phenylalanine or tryptophan normally closing the CDR3 is absent here, so this likely arose from a read error. This rearrangement joins TRBV10-1 to TRBJ1-4; no clear D. CDR3 length: 15 amino acids. Germline CDR1 WNHNN, CDR2 SYGVQD (reference sequence). The CDR3 coding sequence is TGTGCCAGCAGTGCTCGTTTGGGAACTAATGAAAAACTGTTTGTT. It translates to CASSARLGTNEKLFV.

This chain links TRBV7-2 with TRBJ2-3, with D maybe TRBD2 (6 bases). The V gene's germline CDR1 is SGHTA and CDR2 FQGNSA. The ends were cut back, 4 bases at V and 4 bases at J, with 6 bases in the middle. The CDR3 length is 12 residues. CDR3 DNA sequence: TGTGCCAGCAGCTCGGGGGCAGATACGCAGTATTTT. Translation: CASSSGADTQYF.

V is TRBV15 and J is TRBJ1-4; no reliable D call. There are 14 residues in the CDR3. Trimming took off 0 bases at V and 6 bases at J, with 8 bases between the two ends. In germline, CDR1 is LNHNV, CDR2 YYDKDF (reference sequence). CDR3 bases: TGTGCCACCAGCAGAGAGGGGTCGGATGAAAAACTGTTTTTT. It yields the protein CATSREGSDEKLFF.

This clonotype has at least ten counts. V gene TRBV15 combines with J gene TRBJ2-1, with TRBD2 matching over 11 bases. With 1 base clipped from V and 8 bases from J, the junction kept 13 bases outside the gene matches. The germline V gene has CDR1 LNHNV and CDR2 YYDKDF (reference sequence). This CDR3 region has 18 residues. Written as DNA, the CDR3 is TGTGCCACCAGCAGAGGTTCGTCTAGCGGGGGGCCCGGGGATGAGCAGTTCTTC. It is translated as CATSRGSSSGGPGDEQFF.

In this sample, this clonotype turned up a few times. A much larger clonotype is one base distant, so this may be a read error. V is TRBV7-9 and J is TRBJ1-2; 7 nucleotides align to TRBD1. The CDR3 contains 13 residues. Per germline, CDR1 SEHNR and CDR2 FQNEAQ (reference sequence). The CDR3 here is CASGLSGGYGYTF. CDR3 sequence (DNA): TGTGCCAGCGGCTTATCAGGGGGTTATGGCTACACCTTC.

This clonotype was picked up many times. The V and J genes are TRBV20-1 and TRBJ2-5; tentative D call: TRBD1 (6 bases). CDR3 length equals 12 residues. The germline CDR1 and CDR2 sequences are DFQATT and SNEGSKA (reference sequence). The germline V and J ends were trimmed by 2 bases and 3 bases, with 7 bases remaining between them. CDR3 DNA sequence: TGCAGTGCTAGAAGGACAGAAGAGACCCAGTACTTC. This codes for CSARRTEETQYF.

As concerns this clonotype: A much bigger clone sits one base away, suggesting this may be a read error. The chain has TRBV11-2 and TRBJ2-7, with D uncertain. This CDR3 region has 15 residues. Germline CDR1 reads SGHAT; CDR2 reads FQNNGV. CDR3 DNA: TGTGCCAGCAGCTTAGTGGGCGGTTTAGGGTACGAGCGGTACTTC. Translated: CASSLVGGLGYERYF.

V is TRBV25-1 and J is TRBJ2-5; TRBD2 matches at 12 bases. J lost 1 base, V lost 11 bases, and 8 bases had no gene match. Germline V CDR1 and CDR2: MGHDK, SYGVNS. The CDR3 spans 15 residues. The CDR3 sequence: CAVLRTSGVQETQYF. CDR3 bases: TGTGCCGTCCTGCGGACTAGCGGGGTCCAAGAGACCCAGTACTTC. Full variable domain (outside the CDR3, taken from reference TRBV25-1 and TRBJ2-5): EADIYQTPRYLVIGTGKKITLECSQTMGHDKMYWYQQDPGMELHLIHYSYGVNSTEKGDLSSESTVSRIRTEHFPLTLESARPSHTSQYLCAVLRTSGVQETQYFGPGTRLLVL.

This clonotype came up once. The chain is built from TRBV12-3 or TRBV12-4 and TRBJ2-2, with D tentatively TRBD2 (7 bases). The CDR3 loop spans 16 amino acids. Trimming cost V 7 bases and J 7 bases, with 22 bases left between them. The CDR3 sequence is CASTLGGRGHSGELFF. In DNA form, the CDR3 reads TGTGCCAGCACCTTAGGGGGGAGGGGCCATAGCGGGGAGCTGTTTTTT.

This clonotype was counted a few times. Relative to the germline gene, one junction end is altered; a read error may explain this. The chain carries TRBV2 and TRBJ1-4; TRBD1 matches 7 bases. Germline CDR1 SNHLY, CDR2 FYNNEI. The CDR3 covers 14 residues. The CDR3 reads CASSYRGMNEELLF. DNA of the CDR3: TGTGCCAGCAGCTACAGGGGAATGAATGAAGAACTGCTTTTT. Looking up the rest from reference TRBV2 and TRBJ1-4 gives the full variable domain: EPEVTQTPSHQVTQMGQEVILRCVPISNHLYFYWYRQILGQKVEFLVSFYNNEISEKSEIFDDQFSVERPDGSNFTLKIRSTKLEDSAMYFCASSYRGMNEELLFGSGTQLSVL.

The chain links TRBV25-1 to TRBJ1-5; 8 nucleotides align to TRBD1. The germline V gene has CDR1 MGHDK and CDR2 SYGVNS. This CDR3 contains 15 residues. The ends lost 4 bases at V and 5 bases at J; junction bases unmatched: 7. CDR3 sequence reads: CASSARTGSDQPQHF. The CDR3 DNA reads TGTGCCAGCAGTGCCCGGACAGGGTCGGATCAGCCCCAGCATTTT. Supplemented by reference TRBV25-1 and TRBJ1-5, the full variable domain reads EADIYQTPRYLVIGTGKKITLECSQTMGHDKMYWYQQDPGMELHLIHYSYGVNSTEKGDLSSESTVSRIRTEHFPLTLESARPSHTSQYLCASSARTGSDQPQHFGDGTRLSIL.

The chain joins TRBV20-1 to TRBJ2-7, with D perhaps being TRBD1 or TRBD2 (6 bases each). CDR1 DFQATT and CDR2 SNEGSKA come from the germline V gene (reference sequence). Trimming removed 6 bases from V and 3 bases from J, with 24 bases in between. The CDR3 runs 16 residues. CDR3 protein: CSAPDSRGGASYEQYF. In DNA, the CDR3 is TGCAGTGCCCCGGACAGCAGGGGAGGAGCCAGCTACGAGCAGTACTTC.

This clonotype was seen a few times. A much larger clone differs from this one at a single base, so this may be a read error. The rearrangement uses TRBV11-2 and TRBJ1-2; D uncertain. Germline V gene data show CDR1 as SGHAT and CDR2 as FQNNGV. This CDR3 is 14 amino acids long. This CDR3 reads CASSLGSHNYGYIF. In DNA form, the CDR3 reads TGTGCCAGCAGCTTAGGGAGTCACAACTATGGCTACATCTTC.

This rearrangement joins TRBV7-9 to TRBJ1-1, with D hard to call. Germline CDR1 is SEHNR and CDR2 is FQNEAQ (reference sequence). V dropped 5 bases and J dropped 0 bases, with 16 bases sitting between them. The length of the CDR3 is 16 residues. This CDR3 is CASSRELGLMNTEAFF. DNA of the CDR3: TGTGCCAGCAGCCGGGAACTTGGCCTCATGAACACTGAAGCTTTCTTT.

Many counts were recorded for this clonotype. The chain recombines TRBV27 with TRBJ1-6; no firm D call. Trimming shortened V by 3 bases and J by 10 bases, and 13 bases separated the two germline ends. CDR3 length: 14 amino acids. Germline V lookup: CDR1 MNHEY, CDR2 SMNVEV (reference sequence). The CDR3 DNA is TGTGCCAGCAGTTTCGAGGGTCTGGGATCACCCCTCCACTTT. Protein: CASSFEGLGSPLHF.